Listed here is a single T cell receptor (beta chain). The antigen remains unidentified. The source of the sample is a study of siplizumab effects on memory and regulatory T cells. Study outcomes and limitations: The apparent diversity of naive T cells exceeded that of memory cells, and naive T cells seemed to make a major contribution to the alloresponse. Poor capture below about 10^-5 frequency left most alloreactive clones unmapped to unstimulated subsets. Researchers could not give a naive or memory phenotype to roughly 75-95% of proliferating CD4+ or CD8+ clones.

Each sample contributed about 10^5 TCR templates to the assay. Clones were read by immunoSEQ multiplex PCR, and TCRdb kept only the in-frame ones, dropping some. Here the sample spans 26,000 or so clones, roughly 84% being singletons. The CDR3 consists of 11 residues. With 10 bases removed from V and 8 bases from J, the gap between germline ends came to 12 bases. CDR1 is MNHEY, CDR2 SMNVEV, per germline (reference sequence). Input material: memory CD4+ T cells sorted from blood. This TCR was sampled from a human donor in good health. The rearrangement links TRBV27 to TRBJ2-1; D is uncertain. CDR3 nucleotides: TGTGCCACTACAGTTTTAGATGAGCAGTTCTTC. It yields the protein CATTVLDEQFF.